This T cell receptor beta chain appears in the sequencing data of a study (dated by TCRdb to the mid-2010s). For the study in its entirety: The study investigated the origins of HIV persistence in individuals who naturally controlled HIV infection.

This clonotype showed up just a few times. Its antigen is still unknown. No clone much larger than this one lies a single base away; base qualities are absent. Libraries came from 5' RACE. The instrument was an Illumina HiSeq 2000. The public reads were reprocessed in TCRdb via fastp at Q25 and MiXCR, keeping in-frame beta chains. Under each unique CDR3 protein, matching rows form one entry showing the most common genes and DNA. A total of around 2,900 distinct CDR3 sequences appear in this sample, approximately 6.4% of them only once. The ten biggest clones cover around 6% of the sample. CDR1 and CDR2, looked up from the germline V gene (reference sequence), are SEHNR and FQNEAQ. From the cysteine up to the phenylalanine, the CDR3 has a length of 15 residues. Only the CDR3 DNA is retained, 45 bases long and in frame from the first base. V and J lose 5 bases and 3 bases, and a span of 14 bases separates them.

This receptor was identified in a female donor with HIV. The sequencing input was total memory T cells from blood PBMCs. The cell subset or site label on this specimen signifies: transitional memory CD4+ T cells. The chain uses TRBV7-9 and TRBJ2-1, with TRBD2 as a weak D call on 6 bases. The bases are TGTGCCAGCAGCCGCGGGGCGGGCGTCTACAATGAGCAGTTCTTC. The resulting protein is CASSRGAGVYNEQFF.